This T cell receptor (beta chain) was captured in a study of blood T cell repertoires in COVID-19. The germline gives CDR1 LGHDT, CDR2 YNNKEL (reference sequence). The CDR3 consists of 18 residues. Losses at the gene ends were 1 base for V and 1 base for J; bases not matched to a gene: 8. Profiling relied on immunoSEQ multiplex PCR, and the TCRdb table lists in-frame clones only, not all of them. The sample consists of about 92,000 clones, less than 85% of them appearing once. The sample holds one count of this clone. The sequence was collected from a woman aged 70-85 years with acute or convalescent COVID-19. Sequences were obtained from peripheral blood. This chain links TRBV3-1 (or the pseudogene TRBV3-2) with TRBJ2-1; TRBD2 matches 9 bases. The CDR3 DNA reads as TGTGCCAGCAGCCAAGCCACGCGGGGGGGCCGATCCTACAATGAGCAGTTCTTC. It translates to CASSQATRGGRSYNEQFF.